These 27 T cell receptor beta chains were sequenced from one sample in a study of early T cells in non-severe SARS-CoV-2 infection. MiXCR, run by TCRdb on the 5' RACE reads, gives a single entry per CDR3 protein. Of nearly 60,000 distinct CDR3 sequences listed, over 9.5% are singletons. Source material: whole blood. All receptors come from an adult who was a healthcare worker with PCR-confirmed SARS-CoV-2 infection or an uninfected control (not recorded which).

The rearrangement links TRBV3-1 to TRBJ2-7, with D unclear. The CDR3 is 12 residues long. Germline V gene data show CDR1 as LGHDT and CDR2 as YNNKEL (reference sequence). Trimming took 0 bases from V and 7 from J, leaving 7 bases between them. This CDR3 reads CASSQDRAEQYF. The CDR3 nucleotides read TGTGCCAGCAGCCAAGATCGGGCGGAGCAGTACTTC.

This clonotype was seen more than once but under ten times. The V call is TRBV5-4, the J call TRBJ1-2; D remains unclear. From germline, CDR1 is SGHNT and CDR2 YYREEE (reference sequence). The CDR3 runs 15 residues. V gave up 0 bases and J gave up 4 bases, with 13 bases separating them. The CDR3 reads CASSLVAGSLYGYTF. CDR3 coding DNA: TGTGCCAGCAGCTTGGTAGCCGGTAGCCTCTATGGCTACACCTTC.

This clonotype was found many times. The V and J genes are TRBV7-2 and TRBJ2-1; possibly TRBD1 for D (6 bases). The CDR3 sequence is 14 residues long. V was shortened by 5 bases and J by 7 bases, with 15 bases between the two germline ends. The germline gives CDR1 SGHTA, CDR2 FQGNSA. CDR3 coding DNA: TGTGCCAGCAGCCCCCGACAGGCCACTAATGAGCAGTTCTTC. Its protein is CASSPRQATNEQFF.

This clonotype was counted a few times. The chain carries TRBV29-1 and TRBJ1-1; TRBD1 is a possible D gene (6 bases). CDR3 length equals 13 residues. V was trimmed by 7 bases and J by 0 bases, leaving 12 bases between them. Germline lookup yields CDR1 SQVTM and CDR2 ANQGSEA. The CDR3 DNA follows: TGCAGCGCCCAGGGACACTTGAACACTGAAGCTTTCTTT. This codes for CSAQGHLNTEAFF. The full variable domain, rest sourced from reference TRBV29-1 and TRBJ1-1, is SAVISQKPSRDICQRGTSLTIQCQVDSQVTMMFWYRQQPGQSLTLIATANQGSEATYESGFVIDKFPISRPNLTFSTLTVSNMSPEDSSIYLCSAQGHLNTEAFFGQGTRLTVV.

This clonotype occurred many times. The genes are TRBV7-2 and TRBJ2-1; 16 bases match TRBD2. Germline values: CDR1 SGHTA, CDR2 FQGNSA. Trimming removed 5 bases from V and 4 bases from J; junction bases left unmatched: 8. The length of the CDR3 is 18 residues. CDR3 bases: TGTGCCAGCAGCCCCCCGGGACTAGCGGGAGGGCCTTACAATGAGCAGTTCTTC. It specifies CASSPPGLAGGPYNEQFF.

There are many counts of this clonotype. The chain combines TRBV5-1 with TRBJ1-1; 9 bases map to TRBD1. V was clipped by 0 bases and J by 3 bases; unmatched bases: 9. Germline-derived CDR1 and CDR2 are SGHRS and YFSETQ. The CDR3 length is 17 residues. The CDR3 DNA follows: TGCGCCAGCAGCTTGGTGGTACAGGGGGCGATGGACACTGAAGCTTTCTTT. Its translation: CASSLVVQGAMDTEAFF.

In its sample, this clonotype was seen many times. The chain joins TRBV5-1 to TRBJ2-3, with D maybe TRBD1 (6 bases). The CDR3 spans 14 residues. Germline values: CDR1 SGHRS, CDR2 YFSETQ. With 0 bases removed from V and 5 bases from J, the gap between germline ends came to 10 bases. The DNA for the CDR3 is TGCGCCAGCAGCTTGGTAACAGGGAGAGATACGCAGTATTTT. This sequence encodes CASSLVTGRDTQYF.

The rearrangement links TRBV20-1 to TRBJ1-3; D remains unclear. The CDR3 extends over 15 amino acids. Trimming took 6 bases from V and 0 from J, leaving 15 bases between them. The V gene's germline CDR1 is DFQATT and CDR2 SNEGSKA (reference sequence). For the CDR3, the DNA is TGCAGTGCCGGTATGTCCCGAAACTCTGGAAACACCATATATTTT. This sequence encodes CSAGMSRNSGNTIYF.

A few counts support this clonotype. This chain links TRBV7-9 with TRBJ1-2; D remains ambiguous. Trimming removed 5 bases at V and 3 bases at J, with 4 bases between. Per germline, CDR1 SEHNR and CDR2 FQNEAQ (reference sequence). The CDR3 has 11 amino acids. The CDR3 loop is CASSPDYGYTF. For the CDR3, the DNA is TGTGCCAGCAGCCCAGACTATGGCTACACCTTC. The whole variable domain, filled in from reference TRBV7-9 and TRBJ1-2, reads DTGVSQNPRHKITKRGQNVTFRCDPISEHNRLYWYRQTLGQGPEFLTYFQNEAQLEKSRLLSDRFSAERPKGSFSTLEIQRTEQGDSAMYLCASSPDYGYTFGSGTRLTVV.

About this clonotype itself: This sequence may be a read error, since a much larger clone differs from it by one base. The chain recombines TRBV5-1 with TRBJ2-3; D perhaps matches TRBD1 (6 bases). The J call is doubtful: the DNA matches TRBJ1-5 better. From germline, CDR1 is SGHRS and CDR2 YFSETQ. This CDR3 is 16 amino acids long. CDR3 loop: CASSLTSGGRTDTQHF. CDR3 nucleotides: TGCGCCAGCAGCTTGACTAGCGGGGGCCGCACAGATACGCAGCATTTT.

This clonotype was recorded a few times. CDR3 loop: CASSFGSGGNTDTQYF. The CDR3 nucleotides read TGTGCCAGCAGCTTTGGTAGCGGGGGCAACACAGATACGCAGTATTTT. V and J are TRBV7-8 and TRBJ2-3; 9 nucleotides agree with TRBD2. J was trimmed by 2 bases and V by 3 bases; bases with no gene match: 6. Germline assignment: CDR1 SGHVS and CDR2 FQNEAQ. This CDR3 is built from 16 residues.

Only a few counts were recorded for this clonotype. CDR3 loop: CASSFPPEGTGELFF. For the CDR3, the DNA is TGTGCCAGCAGCTTCCCCCCAGAAGGCACCGGGGAGCTGTTTTTT. V is TRBV7-9 and J is TRBJ2-2; D unresolved. This CDR3 has 15 amino acids. V lost 3 bases and J lost 4, with 12 bases in between. The germline V gene encodes CDR1 SEHNR and CDR2 FQNEAQ (reference sequence). Combining the CDR3 with reference TRBV7-9 and TRBJ2-2 gives the whole variable domain DTGVSQNPRHKITKRGQNVTFRCDPISEHNRLYWYRQTLGQGPEFLTYFQNEAQLEKSRLLSDRFSAERPKGSFSTLEIQRTEQGDSAMYLCASSFPPEGTGELFFGEGSRLTVL.

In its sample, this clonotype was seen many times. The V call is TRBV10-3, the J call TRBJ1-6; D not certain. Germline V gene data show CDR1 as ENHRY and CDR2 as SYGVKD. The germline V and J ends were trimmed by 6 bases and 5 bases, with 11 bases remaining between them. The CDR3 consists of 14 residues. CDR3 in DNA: TGTGCCATCAGCAACCGGGGAGATAATTCACCCCTCCACTTT. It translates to CAISNRGDNSPLHF.

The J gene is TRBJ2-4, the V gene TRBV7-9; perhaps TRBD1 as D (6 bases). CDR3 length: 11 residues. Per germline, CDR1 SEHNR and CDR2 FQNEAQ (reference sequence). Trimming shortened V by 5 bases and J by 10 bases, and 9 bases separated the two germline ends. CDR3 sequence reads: CASSTGKIQYF. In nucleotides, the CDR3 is TGTGCCAGCAGCACAGGGAAAATTCAGTACTTC.

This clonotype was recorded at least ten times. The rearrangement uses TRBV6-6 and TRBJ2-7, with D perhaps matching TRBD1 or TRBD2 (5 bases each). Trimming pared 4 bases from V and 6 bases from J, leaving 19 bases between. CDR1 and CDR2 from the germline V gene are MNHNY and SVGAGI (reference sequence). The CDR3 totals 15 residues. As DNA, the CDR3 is TGTGCCAGCAGTTCCTATGGGGGAAAAGGAGGCGAGCAGTACTTC. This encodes CASSSYGGKGGEQYF.

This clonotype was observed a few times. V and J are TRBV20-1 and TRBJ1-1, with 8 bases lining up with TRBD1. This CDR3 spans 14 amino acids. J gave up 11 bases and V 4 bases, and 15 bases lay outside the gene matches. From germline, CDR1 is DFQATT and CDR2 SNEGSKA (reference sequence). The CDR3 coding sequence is TGCAGTGCTACCCGGCCAGGGGGCTCTCTATTTGCTTTCTTT. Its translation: CSATRPGGSLFAFF.

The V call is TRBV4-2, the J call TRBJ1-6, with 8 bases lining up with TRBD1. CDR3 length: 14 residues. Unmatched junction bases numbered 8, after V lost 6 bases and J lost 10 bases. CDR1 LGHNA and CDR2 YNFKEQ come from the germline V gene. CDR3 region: CASSDTGGTSPLHF. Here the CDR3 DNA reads TGTGCCAGCAGTGACACAGGGGGGACCTCACCCCTCCACTTT.

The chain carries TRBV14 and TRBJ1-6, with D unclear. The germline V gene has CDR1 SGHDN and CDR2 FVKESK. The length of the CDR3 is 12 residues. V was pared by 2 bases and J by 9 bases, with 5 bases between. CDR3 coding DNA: TGTGCCAGCAGCCAATGGCCTTCACCCCTCCACTTT. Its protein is CASSQWPSPLHF. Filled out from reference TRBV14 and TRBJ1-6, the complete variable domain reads EAGVTQFPSHSVIEKGQTVTLRCDPISGHDNLYWYRRVMGKEIKFLLHFVKESKQDESGMPNNRFLAERTGGTYSTLKVQPAELEDSGVYFCASSQWPSPLHFGNGTRLTVT.

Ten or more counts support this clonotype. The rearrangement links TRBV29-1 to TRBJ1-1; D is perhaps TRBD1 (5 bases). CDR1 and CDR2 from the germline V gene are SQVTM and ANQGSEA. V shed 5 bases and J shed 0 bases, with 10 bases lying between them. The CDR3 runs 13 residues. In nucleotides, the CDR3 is TGCAGCGTTTTCGACAGCCTGAACACTGAAGCTTTCTTT. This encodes CSVFDSLNTEAFF.

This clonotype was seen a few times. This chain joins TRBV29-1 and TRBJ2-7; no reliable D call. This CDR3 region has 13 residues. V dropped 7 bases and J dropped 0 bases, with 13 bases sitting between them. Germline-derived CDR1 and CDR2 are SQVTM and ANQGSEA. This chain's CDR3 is CSADSTDSYEQYF. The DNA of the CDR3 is TGCAGCGCCGACTCGACGGACTCCTACGAGCAGTACTTC.

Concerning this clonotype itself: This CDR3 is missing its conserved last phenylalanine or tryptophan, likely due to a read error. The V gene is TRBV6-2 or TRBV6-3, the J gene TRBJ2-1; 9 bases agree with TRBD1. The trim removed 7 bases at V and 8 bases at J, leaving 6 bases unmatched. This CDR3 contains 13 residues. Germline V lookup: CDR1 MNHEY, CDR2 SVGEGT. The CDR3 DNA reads TGTGCCAGCAAGGGACAGGGCGACCATGAGCAGTTCATC. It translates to CASKGQGDHEQFI.

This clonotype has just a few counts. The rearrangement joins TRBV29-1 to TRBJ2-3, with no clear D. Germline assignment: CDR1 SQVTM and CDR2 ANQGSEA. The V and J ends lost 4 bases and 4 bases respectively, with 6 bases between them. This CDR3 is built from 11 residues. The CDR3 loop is CSVVYPDTQYF. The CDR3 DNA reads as TGCAGCGTTGTTTACCCAGATACGCAGTATTTT.

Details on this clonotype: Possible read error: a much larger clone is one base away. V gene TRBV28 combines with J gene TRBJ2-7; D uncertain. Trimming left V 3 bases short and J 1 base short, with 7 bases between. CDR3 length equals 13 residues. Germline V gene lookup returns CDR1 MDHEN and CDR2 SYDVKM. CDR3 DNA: TGTGCCAGCAGTTTCGGCGCGTCCTACGAGCAGTACTTC. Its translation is CASSFGASYEQYF.

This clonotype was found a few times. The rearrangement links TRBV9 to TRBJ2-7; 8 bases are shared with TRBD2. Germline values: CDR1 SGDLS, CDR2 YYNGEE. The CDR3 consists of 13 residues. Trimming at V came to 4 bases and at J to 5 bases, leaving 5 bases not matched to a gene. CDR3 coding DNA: TGTGCCAGCAGCAACGGGGGGGCCCACGAGCAGTACTTC. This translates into CASSNGGAHEQYF.

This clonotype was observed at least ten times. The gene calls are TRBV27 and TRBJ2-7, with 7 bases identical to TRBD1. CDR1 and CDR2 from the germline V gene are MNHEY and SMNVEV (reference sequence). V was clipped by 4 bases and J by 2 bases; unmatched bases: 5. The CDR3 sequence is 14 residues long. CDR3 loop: CASSSGTETYEQYF. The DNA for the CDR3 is TGTGCCAGCAGTTCAGGGACAGAGACCTACGAGCAGTACTTC.

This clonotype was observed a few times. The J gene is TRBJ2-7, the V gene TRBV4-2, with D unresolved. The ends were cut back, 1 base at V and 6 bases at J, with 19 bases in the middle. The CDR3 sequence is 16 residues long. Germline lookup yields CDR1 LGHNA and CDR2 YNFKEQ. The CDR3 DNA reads TGTGCCAGCAGCCAAGTTCCCCTTGAGAAGACATTCGAGCAGTACTTC. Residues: CASSQVPLEKTFEQYF.

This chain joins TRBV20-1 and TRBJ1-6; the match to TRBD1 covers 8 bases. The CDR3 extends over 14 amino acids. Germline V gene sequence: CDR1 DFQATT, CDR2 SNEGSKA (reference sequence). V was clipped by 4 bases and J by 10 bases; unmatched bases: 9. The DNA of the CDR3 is TGCAGTGCTATACAAGACAGGGGCAACTCACCCCTCCACTTT. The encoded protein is CSAIQDRGNSPLHF.